Below, one T cell receptor (beta chain) is given with its context. The sample originates from a study of OX40 agonist ivuxolimab in advanced cancers. Sequenced by immunoSEQ multiplex PCR; TCRdb stores in-frame clones only, minus some. The data contain approximately 46,000 clones, roughly 86% of them singletons. Sequencing was performed on CD4+ or CD8+ T cells sorted from blood, taken in a trial of the OX40 agonist ivuxolimab. The clonotype comes from an adult with an advanced solid tumor such as melanoma, head and neck, liver or kidney cancer.

CDR3 amino acids: CASSQERWQPQHF. The CDR3 region has the DNA TGCGCCAGCAGCCAAGAGAGATGGCAGCCCCAGCATTTT. The V call is TRBV4-1, the J call TRBJ1-5; D unresolved. Germline CDR1 MGHRA, CDR2 YSYEKL. The CDR3 is 13 residues long. V dropped 0 bases and J dropped 7 bases, with 7 bases sitting between them.